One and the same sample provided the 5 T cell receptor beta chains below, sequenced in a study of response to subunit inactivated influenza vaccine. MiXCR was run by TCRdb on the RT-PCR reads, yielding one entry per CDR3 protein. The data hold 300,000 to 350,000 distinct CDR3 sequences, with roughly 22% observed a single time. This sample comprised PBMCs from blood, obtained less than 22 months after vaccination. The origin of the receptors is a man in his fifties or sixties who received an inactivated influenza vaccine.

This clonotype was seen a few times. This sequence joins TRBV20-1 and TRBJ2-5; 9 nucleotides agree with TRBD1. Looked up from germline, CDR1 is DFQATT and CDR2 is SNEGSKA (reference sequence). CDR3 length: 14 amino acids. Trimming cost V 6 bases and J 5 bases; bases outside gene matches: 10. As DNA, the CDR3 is TGCAGTGCCCTCCCGGGACAGGGTAGGGAGACCCAGTACTTC. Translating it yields CSALPGQGRETQYF.

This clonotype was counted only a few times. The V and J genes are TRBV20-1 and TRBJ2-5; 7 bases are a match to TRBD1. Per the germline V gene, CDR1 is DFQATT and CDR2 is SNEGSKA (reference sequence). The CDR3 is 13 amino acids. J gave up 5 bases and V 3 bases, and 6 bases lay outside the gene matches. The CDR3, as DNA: TGCAGTGCTAGCCCCGGGACAGATGAGACCCAGTACTTC. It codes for CSASPGTDETQYF.

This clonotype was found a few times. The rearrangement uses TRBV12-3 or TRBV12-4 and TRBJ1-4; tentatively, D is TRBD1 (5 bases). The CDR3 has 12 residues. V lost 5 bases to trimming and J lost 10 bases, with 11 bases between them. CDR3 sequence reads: CASSEGRGKLFF. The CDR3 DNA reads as TGTGCCAGCAGTGAGGGGAGGGGAAAACTGTTTTTT.

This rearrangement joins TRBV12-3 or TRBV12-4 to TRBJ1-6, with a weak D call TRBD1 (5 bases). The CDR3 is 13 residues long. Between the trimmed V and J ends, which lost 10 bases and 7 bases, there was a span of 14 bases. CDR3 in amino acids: CATNWDLNSPLHF. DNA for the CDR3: TGTGCCACCAACTGGGACTTGAATTCACCCCTCCACTTT.

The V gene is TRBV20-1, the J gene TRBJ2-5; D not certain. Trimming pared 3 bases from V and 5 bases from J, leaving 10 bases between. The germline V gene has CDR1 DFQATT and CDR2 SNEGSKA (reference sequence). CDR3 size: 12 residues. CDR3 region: CSARAGLETQYF. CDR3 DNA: TGCAGTGCTAGGGCCGGTTTGGAGACCCAGTACTTC.